This TCR beta chain was identified during a study of CD8 T cell repertoires and HIV-1 epitope variants. Study background: Separate wells received one of Twenty-five Gag or Nef variant peptides. Epitopes were three Gag families plus Nef HW9 and YT9.

The repertoire was sequenced with immunoSEQ multiplex PCR; TCRdb's copy has only in-frame clones and lacks some. Altogether just over 7,000 clones are present, around three fifths being singletons, with the ten largest covering 35% to 50%. As to this clone: The antigen is unknown.

Germline CDR1 and CDR2: MDHEN and SYDVKM. V gave up 4 bases and J gave up 5 bases; unmatched junction bases: 4. The CDR3 has 14 amino acids. This chain connects TRBV28 to TRBJ2-5; 10 nucleotides align to TRBD1. This receptor was obtained from a male donor with HIV. Sequenced: cultured CD8+ T cells derived from PBMCs. CDR3 sequence reads: CASSSDRGEETQYF. The DNA of the CDR3 is TGTGCCAGCAGTTCGGACAGGGGGGAGGAGACCCAGTACTTC.